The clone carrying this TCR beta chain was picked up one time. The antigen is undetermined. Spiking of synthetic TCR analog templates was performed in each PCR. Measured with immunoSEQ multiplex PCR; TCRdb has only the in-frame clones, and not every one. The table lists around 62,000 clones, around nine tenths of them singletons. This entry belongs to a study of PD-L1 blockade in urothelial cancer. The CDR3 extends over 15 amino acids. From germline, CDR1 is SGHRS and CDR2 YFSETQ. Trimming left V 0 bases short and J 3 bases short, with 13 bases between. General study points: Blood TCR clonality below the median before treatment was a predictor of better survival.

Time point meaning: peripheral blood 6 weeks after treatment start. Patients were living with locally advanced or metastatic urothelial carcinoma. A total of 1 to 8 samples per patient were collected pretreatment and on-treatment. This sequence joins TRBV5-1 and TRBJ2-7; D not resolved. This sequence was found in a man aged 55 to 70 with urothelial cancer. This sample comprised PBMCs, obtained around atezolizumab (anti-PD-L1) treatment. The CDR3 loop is CASSLARSASYEQYF. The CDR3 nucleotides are TGCGCCAGCAGCTTGGCGCGGTCAGCGAGCTACGAGCAGTACTTC.